The entry below describes one T cell receptor beta chain. As yet, its antigen is unknown. Deep sequencing aimed at 1 in 200,000 to 1 in 1 million T cells' resolution. Data came from immunoSEQ multiplex PCR; TCRdb stores just in-frame clones and leaves some out. This table holds about 44,000 clones, almost 70% found once. The record originates from a study of cytotoxic CD8 clonotypes in ibrutinib-treated CLL. Study-level background: Around 12 relapsed/refractory, some 14 treatment-naive; around 18 IGHV unmutated.

Deletions cut 6 bases from V and 4 bases from J, with 12 bases between. From germline, CDR1 is LNHDA and CDR2 SQIVND (reference sequence). CDR3 size: 14 residues. Study-level points and caveats: Public clonotypes were uncommon and contracted or stayed stable on treatment. Clonality correlated strongly with circulating CD8+ T cells and exceeded age-matched healthy donors at baseline.

The specimen comprised PBMCs, sampled after 12 months of ibrutinib treatment. The chain joins TRBV19 to TRBJ2-2; D is unclear. The sequence derives from a human donor with chronic lymphocytic leukemia. The CDR3 sequence: CASSIGSFTGELFF. For the CDR3, the DNA is TGTGCCAGTAGCATCGGATCATTCACCGGGGAGCTGTTTTTT.